This record concerns one T cell receptor beta chain sequence. The CDR3 runs 15 residues. Germline V gene sequence: CDR1 PRHDT, CDR2 FYEKMQ (reference sequence). Between the trimmed V and J ends, which lost 2 bases and 5 bases, there was a span of 15 bases. As handled by the study authors: The authors estimated nucleated cell counts from reference gene primer amplification. Sequencing used immunoSEQ multiplex PCR; TCRdb keeps in-frame clones, though not all of them. Clone size and the V and J calls come from that table; the DNA yielded D and trimming. The profile shows 150,000 or so clones, about four fifths of them singletons. The sample comes from a study of blood T cell repertoires in COVID-19. Study at large: Acute-phase and convalescent COVID-19 samples originated in the United States, Italy and Spain. T cells, B-cell-depleted T cells, or PBMCs provided the cDNA or gDNA that served as material.

The sequence was collected from a woman in her sixties with acute or convalescent COVID-19. The V and J genes are TRBV13 and TRBJ1-1; D is unresolved. Material: peripheral blood. This chain's CDR3 is CASSLSLGVRTEAFF. As DNA, the CDR3 is TGTGCCAGCAGCTTAAGCTTGGGAGTACGGACTGAAGCTTTCTTT.